Listed below are T cell receptor beta chains from one sample, sequenced in a study of blood T cell repertoires in COVID-19. Only in-frame clones appear in the TCRdb table, and some are missing; sequencing was by immunoSEQ multiplex PCR. In the table there are tens of thousands of clones, 65% to 80% of which are singletons. The sample taken for sequencing was peripheral blood. These receptors all stem from a man younger than 40 with COVID-19, enrolled during active disease. The CDR3 runs from the conserved cysteine through the conserved F or W. D genes are given only for firm matches.

v_call	j_call	d_call	cdr3_nt	cdr3_aa
TRBV30	TRBJ2-5	TRBD2	TGTGCCTGGAGTGACCCCAGACTAGCGGGGGAAGGGACCCAGTACTTC	CAWSDPRLAGEGTQYF
TRBV27	TRBJ1-1	-	TGTGCCAGCAGTACCACCAGGGGCCGAAACACTGAAGCTTTCTTT	CASSTTRGRNTEAFF
TRBV3-1/TRBV3-2	TRBJ2-3	TRBD2	TGTGCCAGCAGCCAGCTCCTCGGGCTAGCGGGGGCGCCGGCCCCGGATACGCAGTATTTT	CASSQLLGLAGAPAPDTQYF
TRBV6-1	TRBJ1-5	-	TGTGCCAGCAGTGAAGGCACTTTAAGCAATCAGCCCCAGCATTTT	CASSEGTLSNQPQHF
TRBV7-8	TRBJ1-5	-	TGTGCCAGCACCGGGAGAGATAGCAATCAGCCCCAGCATTTT	CASTGRDSNQPQHF
TRBV29-1	TRBJ1-1	-	TGCAGCGCCCACACCTGGTCGGGGTGGAGGATTGAAGCTTTCTTT	CSAHTWSGWRIEAFF
TRBV7-9	TRBJ2-5	-	TGTGCCAGCAGCTTTAGCCTCGGGAGAGAGACCCAGTACTTC	CASSFSLGRETQYF
TRBV5-5	TRBJ2-7	-	TGTGCCAGCAGCTTCACCGCTGGAGGTTCCCTACTTGAGCAGTACTTC	CASSFTAGGSLLEQYF
TRBV6-1	TRBJ1-6	-	TGTGCCAGCAGTGAAGAGACAGCCGGTAATTCACCCCTCCACTTT	CASSEETAGNSPLHF
TRBV12-3/TRBV12-4	TRBJ1-2	-	TGTGCCAGCAGACGGGAGGACTCCTATGGCTACACCTTC	CASRREDSYGYTF